This T cell receptor beta chain was recorded in a study of beta chain features in type 1 diabetes (dated by TCRdb to 2016 to 2019). About the study as a whole: No differences in mean age, gender distribution, total cell number or subset yield were found between patients and healthy donors. A total of 100 million to 140 million sorted cells were examined across all samples, and the number of cells per subset was strongly correlated with RNA yield. The study compared TCRB repertoires of sorted circulating CD4+ T cell subsets between recently diagnosed type 1 diabetes patients and matched healthy donors. Naive and central memory subsets were obtained from all 30 or so donors, but regulatory and stem cell-like memory subsets were isolated from only 8 patients and 8 healthy donors.

Each donor gave one peripheral blood draw, about 110 mL on average, collected into heparinised tubes. Using a panel that included CD45RO, CCR7, CD25, CD127, CD95 and CD27, naive, central memory, regulatory and stem cell-like memory CD4+ T cells were sorted on a BD FACSAria II. Purity was above 98% for every sorted population. PBMCs were isolated right away by Lymphoprep density gradient centrifugation and were stained directly, without culture. To minimize batch effects, samples were stained and sorted in pairs, one healthy donor with one patient per experiment. With regard to this clone: Its antigen is currently not known. Base-call qualities are not available, and no considerably larger clone is one nucleotide away.

The entire isolated RNA was reverse transcribed using the High Capacity cDNA Reverse Transcription Kit, and thus expressed TCRB transcripts were sequenced. Deep immunoSEQ sequencing was applied to naive, central memory and regulatory T cell samples, giving an average of around 3.4 million total reads per sample. After sorted cells were lysed in RLT buffer, RNA was extracted with DNase-treated RNeasy Micro or Mini kits, with the choice depending on cell number. To prevent cross-contamination, every cell subset was processed on its own, while patient and healthy donor samples were processed together. The immunoSEQ multiplex PCR was used to amplify TCRB sequences from cDNA, generating 87-bp fragments that spanned the CDR3 region. Sequencing of the amplicons was performed on the Illumina HiSeq platform. In the authors' own workflow: Synthetic template baselines were used to correct PCR bias computationally, reads within Hamming distance 2 were collapsed together, and singletons that could not be merged were discarded. Reads were aligned to IMGT to assign V, D and J genes, CDR3 length, and insertions or deletions at six rearrangement sites. Clonotype counts were normalized to sorted cell number within each subset before computing true diversity and Gini coefficients with the tcR R package. Repertoire sharing was quantified using the overlap coefficient calculated on TCRB nucleotide sequences. Out-of-frame TCRB sequences from naive cells were analyzed to stand in for the pre-selection repertoire. TCRdb limited this immuneACCESS table to in-frame rearrangements with V and J called. A share of clones is missing; checked studies link under half to unresolved V genes, and the rest is unexplained. V and J calls and clone size are given by that table; D and trimming were obtained from the DNA. The sample table lists roughly 310,000 clones, roughly 9.6% of them with a count of one. The leading ten clones occupy 0.015% of the sample.

From V the trimming removes 6 bases and from J it removes 1 base, while the gene matches leave 5 bases of the junction unaccounted for. For CDR1 and CDR2, the germline V gene lists MDHEN and SYDVKM. Counted from cysteine to phenylalanine, this CDR3 has 14 amino acids. Only the CDR3 DNA is retained, 42 bases long and in frame from the first base. Findings and caveats that apply to the study as a whole: Sequencing cDNA rather than genomic DNA could over-represent highly expressing activated cells, although activation and CD3 levels did not differ between groups. Because small numbers of individuals were included in the HLA sub-analyses, any influence of HLA type on TCRB rearrangement was left unresolved. A moderate but significant shortening of TCRB CDR3 length was observed in type 1 diabetes patients in all four CD4+ subsets. The naive, central memory and regulatory TCRB repertoires appeared to resemble one another more closely among patients than among healthy donors. Shorter templates might have been favored by PCR, but patient and control samples were amplified and corrected together, so both groups would have been affected equally by any skew. Patients with type 1 diabetes made fewer insertions and deleted more nucleotides at VDJ recombination sites, implying thymic rearrangement abnormalities.

Recombination joined TRBV28 with TRBJ2-5, and 7 junction bases match TRBD1. Sequenced sample: naive CD4+ T cells from blood. The label giving this sample's cell subset or site can be read as: true naive CD4+ T cells. This TCR was sampled from a woman aged 30 to 39 in good health. The DNA reads as follows: TGTGCCAGCAGCACAGGGGCCCGCCAAGAGACCCAGTACTTC. It is translated as CASSTGARQETQYF.